Below, 21 T cell receptor beta chains from the same sample are listed, as sequenced in a study of CD8+CD57+ T cells in acquired aplastic anemia. In patients chosen for sequencing, flow cytometry had shown CD8+CD57+ cell expansion. Genomic DNA provided the template from which TCR beta VDJ and CDR3 profiles were obtained. MiXCR, run by TCRdb on the reads, gives a single entry per CDR3 protein. Of hundreds of thousands of distinct CDR3 sequences in the sample, under 40% are singletons; the top ten hold around 0.82%. The sample comprised sorted CD4+, CD8+, or CD8+CD57+ T cells (not recorded which) from PBMCs. Every receptor here comes from a human donor with aplastic anemia.

The V and J genes are TRBV7-3 and TRBJ2-1; TRBD1 aligns across 9 bases. Germline loops: CDR1 SGHTA, CDR2 FQGTGA. The CDR3 has 15 residues. Trimming removed 6 bases from V and 5 bases from J; junction bases left unmatched: 8. CDR3 DNA sequence: TGTGCCAGCAGTCTAACAGGGGGCCCGCACAATGAGCAGTTCTTC. Translation: CASSLTGGPHNEQFF.

The V gene is TRBV24-1, the J gene TRBJ1-1; D gene ambiguous. CDR3 size: 15 residues. V lost 11 bases and J 1 base, leaving 19 bases between the germline ends. Germline CDR1 is KGHDR and CDR2 is SFDVKD. CDR3 sequence reads: CASSPNLGKNTEAFF. In nucleotides, the CDR3 is TGTGCCAGCTCACCAAATCTGGGGAAGAACACTGAAGCTTTCTTT.

This clonotype was recorded many times. This chain joins TRBV24-1 and TRBJ2-3, with D tentatively TRBD2 (5 bases). V gave up 6 bases and J gave up 2 bases, with 11 bases separating them. The CDR3 is 14 amino acids. Germline V gene data show CDR1 as KGHDR and CDR2 as SFDVKD. Here the CDR3 reads CATSLNGNTDTQYF. The DNA of the CDR3 is TGTGCCACCAGTCTAAACGGGAACACAGATACGCAGTATTTT.

J is TRBJ1-1 and V is TRBV6-1; D unclear. The V gene's germline CDR1 is MNHNS and CDR2 SASEGT. V dropped 7 bases and J dropped 5 bases, with 17 bases sitting between them. This CDR3 has 14 residues. CDR3 residues: CASIRMASGTEAFF. The CDR3 region has the DNA TGTGCCAGCATTAGGATGGCAAGCGGTACTGAAGCTTTCTTT.

This clonotype was found a few times. The chain links TRBV20-1 to TRBJ1-5; 7 nucleotides match TRBD1. The germline CDR1 and CDR2 sequences are DFQATT and SNEGSKA (reference sequence). CDR3 length: 14 amino acids. V lost 3 bases and J lost 7; bases outside the gene matches: 9. The CDR3 region is CSASKGAGNQPQHF. The CDR3 DNA sequence: TGCAGTGCTAGTAAGGGGGCTGGAAACCAGCCCCAGCATTTT.

This clonotype has at least ten counts. The chain uses TRBV25-1 and TRBJ2-5; D gene ambiguous. Germline CDR1 and CDR2: MGHDK and SYGVNS. The CDR3 consists of 14 residues. V was clipped by 3 bases and J by 1 base, with 9 bases between them. The CDR3 nucleotides read TGTGCCAGCAGTGATTCTGCAGCCCAAGAGACCCAGTACTTC. Protein product: CASSDSAAQETQYF.

This clonotype was detected ten times or more. The chain combines TRBV7-8 with TRBJ2-5, with D tentatively TRBD1 or TRBD2 (5 bases each). The CDR3 length is 15 residues. Trimming pared 7 bases from V and 5 bases from J, leaving 20 bases between. CDR1 and CDR2 from the germline V gene are SGHVS and FQNEAQ. The CDR3 spells CASTRWGLEGETQYF. CDR3 DNA sequence: TGTGCCAGCACCCGGTGGGGCCTAGAGGGGGAGACCCAGTACTTC.

The chain links TRBV9 to TRBJ1-5; D is unresolved. Between the trimmed V and J ends, which lost 0 bases and 9 bases, there was a span of 10 bases. Per the germline V gene, CDR1 is SGDLS and CDR2 is YYNGEE. This CDR3 comprises 13 residues. The CDR3: CASSVDSGGPQHF. CDR3 coding DNA: TGTGCCAGCAGCGTAGATTCAGGCGGGCCCCAGCATTTT.

This clonotype has more than one count but fewer than ten. This rearrangement joins TRBV15 to TRBJ2-5; no firm D call. V lost 4 bases, J lost 5 bases, and 5 bases lay in between. The CDR3 runs 11 residues. Looked up from germline, CDR1 is LNHNV and CDR2 is YYDKDF (reference sequence). The CDR3 bases are TGTGCCACCAGCAACGGGGAGACCCAGTACTTC. It translates to CATSNGETQYF.

The rearrangement links TRBV20-1 to TRBJ2-1; 11 nucleotides match TRBD2. The trim removed 3 bases at V and 9 bases at J, leaving 7 bases unmatched. The CDR3 length is 14 residues. The germline V gene has CDR1 DFQATT and CDR2 SNEGSKA (reference sequence). For the CDR3, the DNA is TGCAGTGCTAGGGCCTCCGGGACTAGCGGTGAGCAGTTCTTC. Its translation: CSARASGTSGEQFF.

This clonotype came up many times. The genes are TRBV7-9 and TRBJ1-2; D not certain. CDR1 SEHNR and CDR2 FQNEAQ come from the germline V gene (reference sequence). Deletions cut 1 base from V and 4 bases from J, with 10 bases between. There are 14 residues in the CDR3. The CDR3 region is CASSLDTAAYGYTF. The CDR3 DNA is TGTGCCAGCAGCTTAGATACGGCAGCCTATGGCTACACCTTC.

This clonotype has a count of ten or more. This chain links TRBV7-2 with TRBJ2-7; TRBD2 aligns across 7 bases. The length of the CDR3 is 14 residues. The V and J ends lost 6 bases and 9 bases, in that order; junction bases with no gene match: 14. The germline CDR1 and CDR2 sequences are SGHTA and FQGNSA. The CDR3 nucleotides are TGTGCCAGCAGTCAGCGGGACTCAACTACGATGCAGTACTTC. This sequence encodes CASSQRDSTTMQYF.

The V gene is TRBV25-1, the J gene TRBJ2-5, with 14 positions matching TRBD2. V lost 5 bases and J lost 2; bases outside the gene matches: 7. Per the germline V gene, CDR1 is MGHDK and CDR2 is SYGVNS. The CDR3 totals 17 residues. For the CDR3, the DNA is TGTGCCAGCAGTTCACCTGGGACTAGCGGGGGTCAAGAGACCCAGTACTTC. Translating gives CASSSPGTSGGQETQYF.

This clonotype was recorded many times. The chain carries TRBV11-3 and TRBJ1-6; D remains ambiguous. With 6 bases removed from V and 5 bases from J, the gap between germline ends came to 14 bases. Germline CDR1 SGHNT, CDR2 YENEEA. The CDR3 has 15 residues. The CDR3 bases are TGTGCCAGCAGATACACCGGGCCGGATAATTCACCCCTCCACTTT. Its translation is CASRYTGPDNSPLHF.

This clonotype was recorded many times. The V call is TRBV2, the J call TRBJ1-4; D remains unclear. This CDR3 region has 15 residues. The V gene lost 6 bases and the J gene lost 3 bases, with 14 bases spanning the gap. Per the germline V gene, CDR1 is SNHLY and CDR2 is FYNNEI. The DNA of the CDR3 is TGTGCCAGCAGGGTAGGGTTGTGGCCTAATGAAAAACTGTTTTTT. It encodes CASRVGLWPNEKLFF.

Regarding this clonotype: Possible read error: a much larger clone is one base away. The chain is built from TRBV27 and TRBJ1-6; no clear D gene. The CDR3 is 14 amino acids. V shed 0 bases and J shed 11 bases, with 11 bases lying between them. Germline CDR1 reads MNHEY; CDR2 reads SMNVEV (reference sequence). DNA of the CDR3: TGTGCCAGCAGTTTATCAGGGATGGGTCCACCCCTCCACTTT. Protein product: CASSLSGMGPPLHF.

At least ten counts were recorded for this clonotype. The chain couples TRBV29-1 to TRBJ1-5, with 8 bases that match TRBD1. After removal of 5 bases from V and 6 bases from J, the junction contained 6 bases not matched to a gene. The CDR3 spans 13 residues. Germline V gene data show CDR1 as SQVTM and CDR2 as ANQGSEA. The CDR3 reads CSVTDRGGQPQHF. The DNA of the CDR3 is TGCAGCGTTACTGACAGGGGCGGTCAGCCCCAGCATTTT.

The chain recombines TRBV11-2 with TRBJ2-1, with TRBD1 matching 7 bases. This CDR3 has 12 residues. V lost 7 bases and J lost 13; bases outside the gene matches: 10. Germline CDR1 reads SGHAT; CDR2 reads FQNNGV. CDR3 sequence reads: CASTSDRVVQFF. DNA for the CDR3: TGTGCCAGCACCAGTGACAGGGTGGTACAGTTCTTC. The full variable domain, in which reference TRBV11-2 and TRBJ2-1 provide the parts outside the CDR3, is EAGVAQSPRYKIIEKRQSVAFWCNPISGHATLYWYQQILGQGPKLLIQFQNNGVVDDSQLPKDRFSAERLKGVDSTLKIQPAKLEDSAVYLCASTSDRVVQFFGPGTRLTVL.

The V and J genes are TRBV9 and TRBJ2-3; D is perhaps TRBD2 (5 bases). CDR3 length: 15 amino acids. Trimming removed 0 bases from V and 2 bases from J, with 10 bases in between. Looked up from germline, CDR1 is SGDLS and CDR2 is YYNGEE. CDR3: CASSVAGIPTDTQYF. In DNA form, the CDR3 reads TGTGCCAGCAGCGTAGCGGGGATTCCCACAGATACGCAGTATTTT.

The chain links TRBV3-1 to TRBJ1-4; D unresolved. CDR1 is LGHDT and CDR2 is YNNKEL in the germline V gene (reference sequence). The CDR3 spans 15 residues. V gave up 1 base and J gave up 0 bases, with 6 bases separating them. The CDR3 nucleotides are TGTGCCAGCAGCCAAGGACCTGCAACTAATGAAAAACTGTTTTTT. This sequence encodes CASSQGPATNEKLFF.

The CDR3 is CASSLSVGEQFF. CDR3 coding DNA: TGTGCCAGCAGTTTGAGTGTTGGAGAGCAGTTCTTC. V usage is TRBV12-3 or TRBV12-4 and J usage is TRBJ2-1; no clear D gene. This CDR3 has 12 amino acids. V was clipped by 3 bases and J by 10 bases, with 10 bases between them.